This T cell receptor beta chain was profiled in a study of brain T cells in children with intractable seizures. Study findings and constraints: Pre-surgery blood may have been undersampled, hiding some clones. Only CDR3 sequence similarity suggested viral specificity, without known HCMV serostatus.

Data came from immunoSEQ multiplex PCR; TCRdb stores just in-frame clones and leaves some out. The sample lists a few hundred thousand clones; over 85% were seen once. As for this clone: The antigen remains unidentified.

Trimming took 3 bases from V and 4 from J, leaving 9 bases between them. The CDR3 length is 13 residues. In germline, CDR1 is LNHDA, CDR2 SQIVND (reference sequence). As for time point: blood from clinic visit 5 months post-surgery; TSC patient then seizure free. Only cases whose brain tissue showed the highest T cell transcript signatures were sequenced. Pre-surgery treatment included at least one anti-epileptic drug. This sample comprised peripheral blood, obtained less than 6 months after surgery. The origin of this receptor is a boy younger than two with tuberous sclerosis and intractable seizures. The chain uses TRBV19 and TRBJ1-1; TRBD1 is a possible D gene (5 bases). As DNA, the CDR3 is TGTGCCAGTAGTATTGTTGGGGCCACTGAAGCTTTCTTT. Its translation is CASSIVGATEAFF.